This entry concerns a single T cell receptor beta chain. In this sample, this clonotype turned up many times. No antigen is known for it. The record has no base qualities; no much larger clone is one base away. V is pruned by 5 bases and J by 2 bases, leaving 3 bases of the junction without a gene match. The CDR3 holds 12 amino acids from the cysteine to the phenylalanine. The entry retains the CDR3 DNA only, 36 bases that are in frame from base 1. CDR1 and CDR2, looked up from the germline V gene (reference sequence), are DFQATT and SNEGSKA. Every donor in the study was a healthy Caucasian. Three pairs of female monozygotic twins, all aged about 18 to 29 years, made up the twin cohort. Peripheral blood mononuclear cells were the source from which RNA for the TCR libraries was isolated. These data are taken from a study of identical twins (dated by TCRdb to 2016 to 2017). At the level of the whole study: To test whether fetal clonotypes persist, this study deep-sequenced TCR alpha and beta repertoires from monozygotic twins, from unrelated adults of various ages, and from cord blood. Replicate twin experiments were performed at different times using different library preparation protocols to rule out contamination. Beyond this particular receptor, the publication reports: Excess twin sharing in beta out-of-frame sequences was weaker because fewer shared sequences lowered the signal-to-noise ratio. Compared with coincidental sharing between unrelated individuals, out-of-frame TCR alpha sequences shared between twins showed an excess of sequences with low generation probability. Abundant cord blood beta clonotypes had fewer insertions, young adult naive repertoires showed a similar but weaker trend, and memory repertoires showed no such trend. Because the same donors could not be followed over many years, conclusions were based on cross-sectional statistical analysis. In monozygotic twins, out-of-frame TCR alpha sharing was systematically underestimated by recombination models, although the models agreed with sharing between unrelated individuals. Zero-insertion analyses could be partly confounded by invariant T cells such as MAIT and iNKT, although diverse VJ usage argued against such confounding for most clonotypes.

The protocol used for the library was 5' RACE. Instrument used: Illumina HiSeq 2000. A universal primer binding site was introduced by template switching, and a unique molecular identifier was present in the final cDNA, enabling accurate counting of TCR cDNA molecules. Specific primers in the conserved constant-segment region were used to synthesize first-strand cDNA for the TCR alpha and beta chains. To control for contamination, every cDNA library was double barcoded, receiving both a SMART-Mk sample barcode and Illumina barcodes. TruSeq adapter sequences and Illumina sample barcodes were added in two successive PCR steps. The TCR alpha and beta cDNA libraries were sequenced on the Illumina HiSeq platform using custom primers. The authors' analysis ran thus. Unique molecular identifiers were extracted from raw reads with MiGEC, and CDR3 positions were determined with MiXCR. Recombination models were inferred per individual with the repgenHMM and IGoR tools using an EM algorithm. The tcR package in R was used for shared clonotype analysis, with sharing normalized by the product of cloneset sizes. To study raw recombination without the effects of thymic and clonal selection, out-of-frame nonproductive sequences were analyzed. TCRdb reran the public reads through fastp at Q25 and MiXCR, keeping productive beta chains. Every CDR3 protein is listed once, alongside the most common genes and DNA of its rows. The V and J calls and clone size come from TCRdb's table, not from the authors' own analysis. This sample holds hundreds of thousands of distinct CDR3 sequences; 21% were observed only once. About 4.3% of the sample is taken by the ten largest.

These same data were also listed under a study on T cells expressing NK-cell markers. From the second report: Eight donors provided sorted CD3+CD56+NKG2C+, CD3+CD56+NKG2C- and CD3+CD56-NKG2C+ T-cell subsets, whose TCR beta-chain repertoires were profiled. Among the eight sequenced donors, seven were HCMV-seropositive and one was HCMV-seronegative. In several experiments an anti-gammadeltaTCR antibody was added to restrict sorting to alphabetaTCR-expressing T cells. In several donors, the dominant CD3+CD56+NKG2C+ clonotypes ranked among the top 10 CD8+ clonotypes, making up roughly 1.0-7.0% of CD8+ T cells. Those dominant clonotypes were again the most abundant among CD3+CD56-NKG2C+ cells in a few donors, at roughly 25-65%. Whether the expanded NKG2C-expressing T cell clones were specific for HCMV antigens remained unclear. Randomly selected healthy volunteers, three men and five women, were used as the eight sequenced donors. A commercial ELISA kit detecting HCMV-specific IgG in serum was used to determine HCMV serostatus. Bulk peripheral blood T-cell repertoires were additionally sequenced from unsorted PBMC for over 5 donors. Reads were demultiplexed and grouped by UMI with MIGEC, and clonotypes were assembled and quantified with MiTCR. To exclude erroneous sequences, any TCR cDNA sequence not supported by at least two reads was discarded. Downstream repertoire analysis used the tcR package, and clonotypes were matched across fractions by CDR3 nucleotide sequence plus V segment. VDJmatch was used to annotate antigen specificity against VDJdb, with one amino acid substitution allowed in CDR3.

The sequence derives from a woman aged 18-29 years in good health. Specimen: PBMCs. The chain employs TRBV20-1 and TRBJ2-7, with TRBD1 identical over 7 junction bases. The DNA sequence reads TGCAGTGCTCGTACAGGGGCCTACGAGCAGTACTTC. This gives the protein CSARTGAYEQYF.